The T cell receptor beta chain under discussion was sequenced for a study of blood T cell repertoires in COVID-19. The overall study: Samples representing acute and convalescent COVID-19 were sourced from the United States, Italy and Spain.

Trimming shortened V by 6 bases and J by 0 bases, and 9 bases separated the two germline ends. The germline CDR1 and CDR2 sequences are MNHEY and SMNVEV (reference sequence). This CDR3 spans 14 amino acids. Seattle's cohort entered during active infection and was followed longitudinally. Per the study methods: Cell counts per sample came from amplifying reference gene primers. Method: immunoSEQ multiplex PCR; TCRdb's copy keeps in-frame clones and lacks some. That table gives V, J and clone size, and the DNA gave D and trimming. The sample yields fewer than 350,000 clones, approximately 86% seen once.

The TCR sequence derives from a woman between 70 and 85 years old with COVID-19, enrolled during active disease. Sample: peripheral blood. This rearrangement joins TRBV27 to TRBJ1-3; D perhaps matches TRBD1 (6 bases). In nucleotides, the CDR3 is TGTGCCAGCAGGGCACAGGGCTCTGGAAACACCATATATTTT. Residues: CASRAQGSGNTIYF.